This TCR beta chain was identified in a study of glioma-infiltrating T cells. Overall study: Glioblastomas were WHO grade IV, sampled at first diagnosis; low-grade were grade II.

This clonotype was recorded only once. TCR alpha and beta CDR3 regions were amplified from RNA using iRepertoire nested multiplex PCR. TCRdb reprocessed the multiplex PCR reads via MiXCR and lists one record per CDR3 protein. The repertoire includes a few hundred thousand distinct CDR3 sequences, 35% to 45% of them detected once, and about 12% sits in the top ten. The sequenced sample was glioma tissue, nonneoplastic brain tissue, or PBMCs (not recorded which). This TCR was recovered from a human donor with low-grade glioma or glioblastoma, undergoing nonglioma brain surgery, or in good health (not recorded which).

CDR3 residues: CASRQDRGGNGYTF. The CDR3 DNA reads TGTGCCAGCAGACAGGACAGGGGCGGGAATGGCTACACCTTC. The V gene is TRBV2, the J gene TRBJ1-2; 9 positions match TRBD1. CDR3 length equals 14 residues. Germline CDR1 is SNHLY and CDR2 is FYNNEI. V lost 6 bases to trimming and J lost 6 bases; unmatched junction nucleotides: 8.